Below, 31 T cell receptor beta chains from the same sample are listed, as sequenced in a study of T-cell reconstitution after alpha-beta-depleted transplantation in children. The TCRbeta library was prepared with unique molecular identifiers. TCRdb itself ran the PCR reads through MiXCR, one entry per CDR3 protein. In the table there are around 400,000 distinct CDR3 sequences, roughly 11% of which are singletons. The specimen comprised PBMCs from the stem cell graft donor, sampled from the stem cell graft. These receptors came from a human donor who donated a stem cell graft to a child with acute myeloid leukemia.

This clonotype was observed at least ten times. The V and J genes are TRBV12-3 or TRBV12-4 and TRBJ2-3, with a weak D call TRBD2 (5 bases). This CDR3 spans 15 amino acids. The ends were cut back, 5 bases at V and 2 bases at J, with 14 bases in the middle. CDR3 amino acids: CASSPPDWFTDTQYF. The DNA for the CDR3 is TGTGCCAGCAGTCCACCGGACTGGTTCACAGATACGCAGTATTTT.

V is TRBV29-1 and J is TRBJ2-1; 7 nucleotides agree with TRBD2. Germline-derived CDR1 and CDR2 are SQVTM and ANQGSEA. This CDR3 contains 10 residues. V dropped 5 bases and J dropped 10; count of bases not matched to a gene: 2. CDR3 loop: CSVREGEQFF. The CDR3 nucleotides are TGCAGCGTTAGGGAGGGGGAGCAGTTCTTC.

The CDR3 region is CASSLVQGGEKLFF. Written as DNA, the CDR3 is TGTGCCAGCAGCTTAGTACAGGGAGGCGAAAAACTGTTTTTT. The chain combines TRBV11-2 with TRBJ1-4; maybe TRBD1 (6 bases). The CDR3 length is 14 residues. Looked up from germline, CDR1 is SGHAT and CDR2 is FQNNGV. V was trimmed by 1 base and J by 8 bases, leaving 11 bases between them.

The CDR3, as DNA: TGTGCCAGCAGCGTAAGGACAGGAGTAAACACCGGGGAGCTGTTTTTT. This encodes CASSVRTGVNTGELFF. This sequence joins TRBV9 and TRBJ2-2; 7 nucleotides align to TRBD1. Germline assignment: CDR1 SGDLS and CDR2 YYNGEE. Trimming at V came to 1 base and at J to 2 bases, leaving 5 bases not matched to a gene. The CDR3 consists of 16 residues.

This clonotype was observed a few times. The V gene is TRBV5-1, the J gene TRBJ2-5; D gene uncertain. There are 15 residues in the CDR3. Germline loops: CDR1 SGHRS, CDR2 YFSETQ. The germline V and J ends were trimmed by 0 bases and 3 bases, with 12 bases remaining between them. The DNA of the CDR3 is TGCGCCAGCAGCTTGGGGGATGGCAGCGAAGAGACCCAGTACTTC. Translated, it gives CASSLGDGSEETQYF.

This clonotype appeared many times. The chain links TRBV20-1 to TRBJ2-5; D is unresolved. CDR1 is DFQATT, CDR2 SNEGSKA, per germline (reference sequence). Trimming stripped 2 bases from V and 5 bases from J, with 18 bases between. The CDR3 covers 15 residues. As DNA, the CDR3 is TGCAGTGCTAGACCTCTCTGGGGTTATGAGGAGACCCAGTACTTC. The encoded protein is CSARPLWGYEETQYF.

This clonotype turned up a few times. V is TRBV29-1 and J is TRBJ2-2; 8 nucleotides align to TRBD2. Germline V CDR1 and CDR2: SQVTM, ANQGSEA. The V and J ends lost 5 bases and 4 bases, in that order; junction bases with no gene match: 12. This CDR3 contains 16 residues. The DNA for the CDR3 is TGCAGCGTTCAGATACCGGGACTAGTCGTCACCGGGGAGCTGTTTTTT. This translates into CSVQIPGLVVTGELFF.

This sequence joins TRBV5-1 and TRBJ2-4; D is unresolved. The V gene's germline CDR1 is SGHRS and CDR2 YFSETQ. This CDR3 comprises 15 residues. V was shortened by 1 base and J by 0 bases, with 8 bases between the two germline ends. The CDR3 coding sequence is TGCGCCAGCAGCTTGCAGGAGCGAGCCAAAAACATTCAGTACTTC. Protein sequence: CASSLQERAKNIQYF. Together with reference TRBV5-1 and TRBJ2-4, the CDR3 gives the full variable domain: KAGVTQTPRYLIKTRGQQVTLSCSPISGHRSVSWYQQTPGQGLQFLFEYFSETQRNKGNFPGRFSGRQFSNSRSEMNVSTLELGDSALYLCASSLQERAKNIQYFGAGTRLSVL.

This clonotype was seen many times. The V and J genes are TRBV7-9 and TRBJ2-1, with 14 bases aligning to TRBD2. Trimming removed 5 bases from V and 6 bases from J; junction bases left unmatched: 3. The CDR3 sequence is 15 residues long. Germline values: CDR1 SEHNR, CDR2 FQNEAQ (reference sequence). CDR3 amino acids: CASSQGLAGVNEQFF. CDR3 DNA: TGTGCCAGCAGCCAGGGACTAGCGGGAGTCAATGAGCAGTTCTTC.

The chain employs TRBV6-1 and TRBJ2-2; 7 nucleotides align to TRBD2. Germline trimming cut 6 bases from V and 2 bases from J; bases unmatched to any gene: 9. The germline V gene has CDR1 MNHNS and CDR2 SASEGT. CDR3 length: 16 amino acids. CDR3 sequence (DNA): TGTGCCAGCAGCGGGCCGGGACTAACTAACACCGGGGAGCTGTTTTTT. Amino acid sequence: CASSGPGLTNTGELFF.

The rearrangement joins TRBV20-1 to TRBJ1-5, with a tentative D call TRBD1 (6 bases). Germline V gene sequence: CDR1 DFQATT, CDR2 SNEGSKA (reference sequence). The CDR3 has 13 residues. The V gene lost 6 bases and the J gene lost 4 bases, with 13 bases spanning the gap. CDR3 amino acids: CSARGALNQPQHF. The CDR3 region has the DNA TGCAGTGCCCGGGGGGCGTTGAATCAGCCCCAGCATTTT.

The table lists this clonotype with a few counts. The chain combines TRBV7-9 with TRBJ2-3; 7 positions match TRBD2. This CDR3 has 14 residues. V dropped 3 bases and J dropped 2; count of bases not matched to a gene: 2. Germline values: CDR1 SEHNR, CDR2 FQNEAQ (reference sequence). CDR3 region: CASSLREITDTQYF. The CDR3, as DNA: TGTGCCAGCAGCTTGCGGGAGATCACAGATACGCAGTATTTT.

This clonotype ranks as medium-sized. J is TRBJ2-5 and V is TRBV12-3 or TRBV12-4; 14 bases line up with TRBD2. CDR3 length: 16 amino acids. With 6 bases clipped from V and 2 bases from J, the junction kept 5 bases outside the gene matches. The CDR3 is CASSPGLAGGQETQYF. The CDR3 DNA reads TGTGCCAGCAGCCCCGGACTAGCGGGGGGTCAAGAGACCCAGTACTTC.

V and J are TRBV27 and TRBJ2-1; 10 bases are a match to TRBD2. This CDR3 comprises 18 residues. The V segment lost 7 bases and the J segment 3 bases; nucleotides outside the gene matches: 15. Germline V CDR1 and CDR2: MNHEY, SMNVEV (reference sequence). The CDR3 loop reads CASKLTSGRGDFYNEQFF. The CDR3 DNA follows: TGTGCCAGCAAGTTGACTAGCGGGCGGGGGGACTTCTACAATGAGCAGTTCTTC.

This chain joins TRBV3-1 and TRBJ2-2, with TRBD2 matching 8 bases. Trimming cost V 10 bases and J 0 bases; bases outside gene matches: 16. Germline lookup yields CDR1 LGHDT and CDR2 YNNKEL (reference sequence). The CDR3 is made up of 18 amino acids. The CDR3 DNA is TGTGCCATCAGTTTCGGCGGGGGGCTGTTCGCGAACACCGGGGAGCTGTTTTTT. Amino acid sequence: CAISFGGGLFANTGELFF.

The genes are TRBV4-2 and TRBJ1-1; no firm D call. Between the trimmed V and J ends, which lost 6 bases and 1 base, there was a span of 9 bases. Germline lookup yields CDR1 LGHNA and CDR2 YNFKEQ. The CDR3 contains 13 residues. The CDR3 nucleotides are TGTGCCAGCAGGGACTTGGGGAACACTGAAGCTTTCTTT. The encoded protein is CASRDLGNTEAFF.

This clonotype was recorded a few times. The V and J genes are TRBV6-6 and TRBJ1-5, with D hard to call. The CDR3 spans 13 residues. V was clipped by 8 bases and J by 5 bases, with 13 bases between them. Germline lookup yields CDR1 MNHNY and CDR2 SVGAGI (reference sequence). The CDR3 DNA is TGTGCCAGCCGCCTCCCTTCGGATCAGCCCCAGCATTTT. It is translated as CASRLPSDQPQHF.

In its sample, this clonotype was seen many times. The chain joins TRBV25-1 to TRBJ2-1; 13 positions match TRBD2. This CDR3 contains 15 residues. V lost 5 bases, J lost 8 bases, and 6 bases stayed unmatched. CDR1 and CDR2 (germline): MGHDK, SYGVNS. Here the CDR3 DNA reads TGTGCCAGCAGTAAGACTAGCGGGAGGATAGATGAGCAGTTCTTC. This gives the protein CASSKTSGRIDEQFF.

This clonotype was observed a few times. V is TRBV27 and J is TRBJ1-1; the D gene is possibly TRBD1 (5 bases). The CDR3 runs to 16 residues. Germline CDR1 reads MNHEY; CDR2 reads SMNVEV (reference sequence). Trimming cost V 5 bases and J 3 bases, with 19 bases left between them. CDR3 DNA: TGTGCCAGCAGTCCCTCTGGGGGGGGGAGTCACACTGAAGCTTTCTTT. The encoded protein is CASSPSGGGSHTEAFF.

This clonotype was counted between two and nine times. The chain carries TRBV14 and TRBJ2-7; 12 nucleotides align to TRBD2. CDR1 and CDR2 from the germline V gene are SGHDN and FVKESK. The CDR3 spans 15 residues. Losses at the gene ends were 3 bases for V and 6 bases for J; bases not matched to a gene: 6. CDR3 coding DNA: TGTGCCAGCAGCCAGAGACTAGCGGGAGTGGTCGAGCAGTACTTC. Protein product: CASSQRLAGVVEQYF.

This rearrangement joins TRBV7-9 to TRBJ2-5, with D possibly being TRBD2 (6 bases). V was pared by 4 bases and J by 3 bases, with 15 bases between. Germline loops: CDR1 SEHNR, CDR2 FQNEAQ (reference sequence). CDR3 length: 15 amino acids. The CDR3 DNA is TGTGCCAGCAGCTGGGGACCCGGCGGGGAAGAGACCCAGTACTTC. Its protein product is CASSWGPGGEETQYF. The full variable domain, its missing parts supplied by reference TRBV7-9 and TRBJ2-5, is DTGVSQNPRHKITKRGQNVTFRCDPISEHNRLYWYRQTLGQGPEFLTYFQNEAQLEKSRLLSDRFSAERPKGSFSTLEIQRTEQGDSAMYLCASSWGPGGEETQYFGPGTRLLVL.

This clonotype was counted at least ten times. The rearrangement joins TRBV11-1 to TRBJ2-2, with 7 bases that match TRBD1. Germline CDR1 and CDR2: SGHAT and FQDESV (reference sequence). This CDR3 region has 13 residues. The J segment lost 6 bases and the V segment lost 2 bases, leaving 0 bases of the junction unmatched. The CDR3 here is CASSLTGAGELFF. In DNA, the CDR3 is TGTGCCAGCAGCTTAACAGGGGCCGGGGAGCTGTTTTTT.

This clonotype was counted a few times. The chain uses TRBV11-2 and TRBJ2-3; 7 bases fit TRBD1. V lost 6 bases to trimming and J lost 2 bases; unmatched junction nucleotides: 5. Germline CDR1 reads SGHAT; CDR2 reads FQNNGV. The CDR3 length is 14 residues. DNA for the CDR3: TGTGCCAGCAGGAGGGGGACAGACACAGATACGCAGTATTTT. Translating it yields CASRRGTDTDTQYF.

The chain joins TRBV7-3 to TRBJ2-3; D is perhaps TRBD1 or TRBD2 (5 bases each). V shed 4 bases and J shed 13 bases, with 18 bases lying between them. The CDR3 is 13 residues long. Looked up from germline, CDR1 is SGHTA and CDR2 is FQGTGA. CDR3 sequence: CASSSGPSTRKYF. The CDR3 coding sequence is TGTGCCAGCAGCTCGGGACCCAGCACGAGGAAGTATTTT.

CDR3 nucleotides: TGTGCCAGCAGCTTAGACCTATTTGCAGATACGCAGTATTTT. Encoded protein: CASSLDLFADTQYF. The V gene is TRBV7-3, the J gene TRBJ2-3; D unclear. Germline V gene lookup returns CDR1 SGHTA and CDR2 FQGTGA. V was pared by 2 bases and J by 4 bases, with 10 bases between. The CDR3 has 14 residues.

The V gene is TRBV4-3, the J gene TRBJ1-4; D gene unclear. CDR3 length equals 13 residues. Germline V gene sequence: CDR1 LGHNA, CDR2 YSLEER. V dropped 8 bases and J dropped 10 bases, with 17 bases sitting between them. CDR3 sequence reads: CASGSPGRVKLFF. The DNA for the CDR3 is TGCGCCAGCGGGTCTCCCGGGCGGGTAAAACTGTTTTTT.

This clonotype has a handful of counts. This rearrangement joins TRBV5-1 to TRBJ2-1; 9 bases fit TRBD2. The CDR3 runs 17 residues. Germline V gene sequence: CDR1 SGHRS, CDR2 YFSETQ. V lost 3 bases, J lost 0 bases, and 7 bases stayed unmatched. CDR3 residues: CASSSPTSGSSYNEQFF. In nucleotides, the CDR3 is TGCGCCAGCAGCTCCCCGACTAGCGGTAGCTCCTACAATGAGCAGTTCTTC.

This clonotype was observed a few times. The chain links TRBV12-3 or TRBV12-4 to TRBJ2-1, with no clear D. The CDR3 sequence is 13 residues long. Trimming pared 6 bases from V and 15 bases from J, leaving 21 bases between. The CDR3 protein is CASSPSASMPGFF. DNA for the CDR3: TGTGCCAGCAGCCCATCGGCCAGCATGCCCGGGTTCTTC.

This clonotype was seen only a few times. The rearrangement uses TRBV7-2 and TRBJ2-3; 7 bases are shared with TRBD2. Per germline, CDR1 SGHTA and CDR2 FQGNSA. The J segment lost 2 bases and the V segment lost 5 bases, leaving 4 bases of the junction unmatched. The CDR3 extends over 14 amino acids. CDR3 amino acids: CASSQSGVTDTQYF. CDR3 nucleotides: TGTGCCAGCAGCCAGAGCGGGGTCACAGATACGCAGTATTTT.

This clonotype showed up many times. The rearrangement links TRBV29-1 to TRBJ2-5, with TRBD1 identical over 11 bases. Trimming at V came to 4 bases and at J to 5 bases, leaving 3 bases not matched to a gene. The CDR3 has 13 amino acids. CDR1 is SQVTM, CDR2 ANQGSEA, per germline. CDR3 amino acids: CSVVRDRGETQYF. The CDR3 nucleotides are TGCAGCGTTGTCCGGGACAGGGGGGAGACCCAGTACTTC.

This clonotype was detected only a few times. The chain carries TRBV2 and TRBJ2-1; D assignment may be TRBD1 or TRBD2 (6 bases each). This CDR3 is built from 16 residues. CDR1 is SNHLY, CDR2 FYNNEI, per germline. V was trimmed by 3 bases and J by 6 bases, leaving 18 bases between them. CDR3 residues: CASSDLKGGDINEQFF. The CDR3 DNA sequence: TGTGCCAGCAGTGATTTAAAGGGGGGAGATATCAATGAGCAGTTCTTC.